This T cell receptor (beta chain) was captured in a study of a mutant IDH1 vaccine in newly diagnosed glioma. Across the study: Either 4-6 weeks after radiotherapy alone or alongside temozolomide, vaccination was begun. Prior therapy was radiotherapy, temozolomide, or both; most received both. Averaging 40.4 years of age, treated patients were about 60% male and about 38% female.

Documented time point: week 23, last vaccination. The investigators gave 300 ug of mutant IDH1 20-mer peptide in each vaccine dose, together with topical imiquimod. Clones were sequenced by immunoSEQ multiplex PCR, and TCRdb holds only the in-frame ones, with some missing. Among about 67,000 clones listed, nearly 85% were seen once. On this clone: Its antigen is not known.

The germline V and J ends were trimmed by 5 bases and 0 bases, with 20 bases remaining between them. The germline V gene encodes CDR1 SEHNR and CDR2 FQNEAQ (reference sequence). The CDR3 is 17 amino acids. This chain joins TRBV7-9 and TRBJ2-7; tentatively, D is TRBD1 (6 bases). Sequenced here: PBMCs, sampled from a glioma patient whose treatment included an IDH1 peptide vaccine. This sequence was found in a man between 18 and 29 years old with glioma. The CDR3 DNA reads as TGTGCCAGCAGCCCAACACCGACAGGCCCTTCCTCCTACGAGCAGTACTTC. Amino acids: CASSPTPTGPSSYEQYF.